One sample yielded the 22 T cell receptor beta chains listed below, sequenced in a study of OX40 agonist ivuxolimab in advanced cancers. The table came from immunoSEQ multiplex PCR; TCRdb's copy has only in-frame clones and leaves some out. The data hold about 70,000 clones, with roughly 80% observed a single time. The sample was CD4+ or CD8+ T cells sorted from blood, taken in a trial of the OX40 agonist ivuxolimab. These receptors were collected from an adult with an advanced solid tumor such as melanoma, head and neck, liver or kidney cancer.

The CDR3: CASRTRQGSTDTQYF. In DNA form, the CDR3 reads TGTGCCAGCAGGACCAGACAGGGTTCGACAGATACGCAGTATTTT. The chain has TRBV7-6 and TRBJ2-3, with TRBD1 identical over 7 bases. Unmatched junction bases numbered 9, after V lost 6 bases and J lost 3 bases. This CDR3 region has 15 residues. Germline lookup yields CDR1 SGHVS and CDR2 FNYEAQ.

This clone was observed many times. This chain uses TRBV19 with TRBJ2-5; D remains unclear. Germline CDR1 reads LNHDA; CDR2 reads SQIVND (reference sequence). This CDR3 contains 12 residues. Trimming stripped 6 bases from V and 2 bases from J, with 7 bases between. DNA of the CDR3: TGTGCCAGTAGCGCGGCGCAAGAGACCCAGTACTTC. As protein: CASSAAQETQYF.

The chain combines TRBV15 with TRBJ2-3; 9 bases agree with TRBD1. CDR3 length: 16 amino acids. V lost 5 bases, J lost 2 bases, and 8 bases stayed unmatched. The germline CDR1 and CDR2 sequences are LNHNV and YYDKDF (reference sequence). The CDR3 loop reads CATSGRDRGFTDTQYF. The CDR3 bases are TGTGCCACCAGCGGGCGCGACAGGGGGTTCACAGATACGCAGTATTTT.

The chain employs TRBV5-1 and TRBJ1-1; D might be TRBD1 (6 bases). Trimming left V 4 bases short and J 5 bases short, with 15 bases between. Germline CDR1 is SGHRS and CDR2 is YFSETQ. This CDR3 region has 14 residues. CDR3 region: CASSLARGRTEAFF. DNA for the CDR3: TGCGCCAGCAGCCTGGCTAGGGGGAGGACTGAAGCTTTCTTT.

The chain has TRBV28 and TRBJ1-5, with D maybe TRBD1 (6 bases). In germline, CDR1 is MDHEN, CDR2 SYDVKM. V lost 2 bases and J 2 bases, leaving 22 bases between the germline ends. The CDR3 has 19 amino acids. CDR3 nucleotide sequence: TGTGCCAGCAGTTTAACTCACGTCAGGGGTAGGTCAGGCAATCAGCCCCAGCATTTT. It specifies CASSLTHVRGRSGNQPQHF.

In this sample, this clone turned up a few times. The rearrangement links TRBV5-1 to TRBJ2-7; D not certain. Trimming pared 3 bases from V and 2 bases from J, leaving 6 bases between. The germline gives CDR1 SGHRS, CDR2 YFSETQ. The CDR3 is 12 amino acids. The CDR3 reads CASSSSTYEQYF. CDR3 DNA sequence: TGCGCCAGCAGCTCCTCGACCTACGAGCAGTACTTC.

In this sample, this clone turned up a few times. V gene TRBV4-1 combines with J gene TRBJ1-4; no reliable D call. This CDR3 spans 15 amino acids. V was shortened by 3 bases and J by 5 bases, with 13 bases between the two germline ends. Per germline, CDR1 MGHRA and CDR2 YSYEKL. CDR3 in amino acids: CASSQEPTPNEKLFF. DNA of the CDR3: TGCGCCAGCAGCCAGGAACCAACCCCCAATGAAAAACTGTTTTTT.

This clone was picked up a small number of times. This chain joins TRBV11-2 and TRBJ1-1; a possible D gene is TRBD1 (6 bases). V gave up 3 bases and J gave up 1 base, with 9 bases separating them. The length of the CDR3 is 14 residues. In germline, CDR1 is SGHAT, CDR2 FQNNGV. CDR3 nucleotide sequence: TGTGCCAGCAGCTTCCCGACAGGGAACACTGAAGCTTTCTTT. The encoded protein is CASSFPTGNTEAFF.

This chain uses TRBV2 with TRBJ1-4; tentative D call: TRBD1 (5 bases). Germline loops: CDR1 SNHLY, CDR2 FYNNEI. The CDR3 totals 16 residues. V lost 2 bases and J lost 8, with 18 bases in between. CDR3 DNA sequence: TGTGCCAGCAGTGAAACGGGGACGACCGCGGGAGAAAAACTGTTTTTT. This sequence encodes CASSETGTTAGEKLFF.

This rearrangement joins TRBV10-2 to TRBJ2-5, with D uncertain. This CDR3 comprises 12 residues. Germline lookup yields CDR1 WSHSY and CDR2 SAAADI. Trimming removed 6 bases from V and 2 bases from J, with 7 bases in between. The CDR3, as DNA: TGCGCCAGCAGAGGGTTGCAAGAGACCCAGTACTTC. The encoded protein is CASRGLQETQYF.

The chain has TRBV5-1 and TRBJ1-6; D uncertain. In germline, CDR1 is SGHRS, CDR2 YFSETQ. The CDR3 has 16 amino acids. The V end was cut by 0 bases, the J end by 10 bases, with 17 bases between. The CDR3 reads CASSLGTSALKSPLHF. CDR3 DNA sequence: TGCGCCAGCAGCTTGGGGACTTCTGCTTTAAAATCACCCCTCCACTTT.

The chain has TRBV13 and TRBJ2-7; tentatively, D is TRBD1 (6 bases). CDR1 is PRHDT and CDR2 is FYEKMQ in the germline V gene (reference sequence). The CDR3 is made up of 13 amino acids. V was pared by 5 bases and J by 2 bases, with 10 bases between. The CDR3 bases are TGTGCCAGCAGCCCACGGACAGCCTACGAGCAGTACTTC. It codes for CASSPRTAYEQYF.

CDR3 residues: CASSGQGNSEAFF. The CDR3 DNA reads as TGCGCCAGCAGTGGGCAGGGCAACTCTGAAGCTTTCTTT. The rearrangement joins TRBV10-1 to TRBJ1-1; D may be TRBD1 (5 bases). From germline, CDR1 is WNHNN and CDR2 SYGVQD (reference sequence). Trimming took 4 bases from V and 6 from J, leaving 12 bases between them. The CDR3 covers 13 residues.

The gene calls are TRBV27 and TRBJ2-7, with 9 bases that match TRBD1. The CDR3 covers 17 residues. The ends lost 5 bases at V and 12 bases at J; junction bases unmatched: 23. The V gene's germline CDR1 is MNHEY and CDR2 SMNVEV (reference sequence). The CDR3 DNA reads as TGTGCCAGCAGTCGGTACAGGGGGCGGGAGTTCGGTCAGGTAATGTACTTC. Translated, it gives CASSRYRGREFGQVMYF.

For the CDR3, the DNA is TGTGCCAGCAGCCAGGACCAGGTTGAAGCTTTCTTT. It codes for CASSQDQVEAFF. The gene calls are TRBV4-2 and TRBJ1-1; D is uncertain. Germline values: CDR1 LGHNA, CDR2 YNFKEQ. V lost 3 bases to trimming and J lost 7 bases, with 9 bases between them. CDR3 size: 12 residues.

This clone has just a few counts. The chain uses TRBV6-6 and TRBJ1-6, with TRBD1 as a possible D gene (6 bases). CDR3 length: 15 amino acids. The germline V gene has CDR1 MNHNY and CDR2 SVGAGI (reference sequence). V dropped 2 bases and J dropped 5 bases, with 10 bases sitting between them. CDR3 amino acids: CASSYLTGNNSPLHF. The DNA of the CDR3 is TGTGCCAGCAGTTACCTGACAGGAAATAATTCACCCCTCCACTTT.

This clone has more than one count but fewer than ten. J is TRBJ2-5 and V is TRBV28; a weak D match, TRBD2 (6 bases). The CDR3 has 15 residues. Germline loops: CDR1 MDHEN, CDR2 SYDVKM. Trimming took 2 bases from V and 4 from J, leaving 14 bases between them. The CDR3: CASSLGLSLPETQYF. The CDR3 DNA follows: TGTGCCAGCAGTTTAGGACTAAGTTTACCAGAGACCCAGTACTTC.

The chain links TRBV6-5 to TRBJ2-7; D ambiguous. CDR1 is MNHEY, CDR2 SVGAGI, per germline. The CDR3 has 14 residues. With 2 bases removed from V and 0 bases from J, the gap between germline ends came to 8 bases. CDR3 in amino acids: CASSYAEFSYEQYF. The DNA for the CDR3 is TGTGCCAGCAGTTACGCAGAATTCTCCTACGAGCAGTACTTC.

The J gene is TRBJ1-1, the V gene TRBV10-3; D perhaps matches TRBD1 (5 bases). Germline CDR1 and CDR2: ENHRY and SYGVKD. The CDR3 has 14 amino acids. Trimming left V 8 bases short and J 3 bases short, with 16 bases between. CDR3 DNA sequence: TGTGCCATCCGCCCGGGACCGGGGTACACTGAAGCTTTCTTT. It codes for CAIRPGPGYTEAFF.

CDR3 protein: CASSAPLRGYTF. The DNA of the CDR3 is TGTGCCAGCAGTGCCCCTCTACGGGGCTACACCTTC. The rearrangement uses TRBV25-1 and TRBJ1-2; D gene ambiguous. CDR1 and CDR2 from the germline V gene are MGHDK and SYGVNS. The CDR3 covers 12 residues. Between the trimmed V and J ends, which lost 4 bases and 8 bases, there was a span of 11 bases.

This chain uses TRBV14 with TRBJ1-4, with D hard to call. The germline V gene has CDR1 SGHDN and CDR2 FVKESK. Trimming shortened V by 0 bases and J by 4 bases, and 12 bases separated the two germline ends. CDR3 length: 16 residues. The CDR3, as DNA: TGTGCCAGCAGCCAAGATAGTGGAACCCGTAATGAAAAACTGTTTTTT. Amino acid sequence: CASSQDSGTRNEKLFF.

The rearrangement links TRBV11-3 to TRBJ2-1; TRBD2 matches at 8 bases. Germline lookup yields CDR1 SGHNT and CDR2 YENEEA. V lost 1 base, J lost 6 bases, and 8 bases stayed unmatched. The CDR3 has 16 amino acids. The DNA for the CDR3 is TGTGCCAGCAGCTTAGGCGGGGGGCCAAGGGCCAATGAGCAGTTCTTC. Encoded protein: CASSLGGGPRANEQFF.